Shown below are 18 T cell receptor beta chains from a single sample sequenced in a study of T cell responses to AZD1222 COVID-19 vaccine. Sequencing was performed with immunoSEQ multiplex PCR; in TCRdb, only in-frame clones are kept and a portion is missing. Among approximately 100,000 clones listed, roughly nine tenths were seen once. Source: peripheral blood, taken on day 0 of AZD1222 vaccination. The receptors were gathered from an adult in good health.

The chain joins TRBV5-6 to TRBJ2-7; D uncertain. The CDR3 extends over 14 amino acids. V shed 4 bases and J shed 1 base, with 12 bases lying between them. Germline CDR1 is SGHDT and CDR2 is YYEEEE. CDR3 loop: CASSTSWGSYEQYF. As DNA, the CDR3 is TGTGCCAGCAGCACCTCGTGGGGATCCTACGAGCAGTACTTC.

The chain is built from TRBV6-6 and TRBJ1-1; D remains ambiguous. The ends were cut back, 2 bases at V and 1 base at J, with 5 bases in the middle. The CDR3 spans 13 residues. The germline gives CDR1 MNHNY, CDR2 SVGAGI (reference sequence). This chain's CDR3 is CASSYAANTEAFF. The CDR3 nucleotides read TGTGCCAGCAGTTACGCAGCGAACACTGAAGCTTTCTTT.

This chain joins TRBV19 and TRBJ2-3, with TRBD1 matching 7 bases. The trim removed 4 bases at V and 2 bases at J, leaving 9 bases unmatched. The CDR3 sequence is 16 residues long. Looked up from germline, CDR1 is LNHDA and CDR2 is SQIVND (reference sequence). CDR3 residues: CASSTQRGLLTDTQYF. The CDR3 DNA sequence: TGTGCCAGTAGTACCCAAAGGGGGCTACTCACAGATACGCAGTATTTT.

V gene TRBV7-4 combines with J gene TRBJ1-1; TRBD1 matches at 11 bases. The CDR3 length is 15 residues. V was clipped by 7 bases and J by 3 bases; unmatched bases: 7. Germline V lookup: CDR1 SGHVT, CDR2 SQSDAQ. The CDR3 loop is CASTGPGQGDTEAFF. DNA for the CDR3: TGTGCCAGCACCGGCCCGGGACAGGGGGACACTGAAGCTTTCTTT.

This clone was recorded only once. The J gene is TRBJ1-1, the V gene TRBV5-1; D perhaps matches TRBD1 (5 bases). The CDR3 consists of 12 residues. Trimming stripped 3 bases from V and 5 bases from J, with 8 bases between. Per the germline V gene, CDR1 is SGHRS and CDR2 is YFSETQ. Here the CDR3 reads CASSWDGTEAFF. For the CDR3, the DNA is TGCGCCAGCAGCTGGGACGGGACTGAAGCTTTCTTT.

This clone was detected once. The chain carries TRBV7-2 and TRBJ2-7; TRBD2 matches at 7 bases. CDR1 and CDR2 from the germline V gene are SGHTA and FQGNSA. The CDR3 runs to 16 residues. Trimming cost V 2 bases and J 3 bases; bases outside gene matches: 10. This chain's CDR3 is CASSLNRAGVSYEQYF. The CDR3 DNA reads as TGTGCCAGCAGCTTAAATCGGGCGGGGGTGAGCTACGAGCAGTACTTC. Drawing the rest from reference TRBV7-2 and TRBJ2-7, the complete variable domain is GAGVSQSPSNKVTEKGKDVELRCDPISGHTALYWYRQSLGQGLEFLIYFQGNSAPDKSGLPSDRFSAERTGGSVSTLTIQRTQQEDSAVYLCASSLNRAGVSYEQYFGPGTRLTVT.

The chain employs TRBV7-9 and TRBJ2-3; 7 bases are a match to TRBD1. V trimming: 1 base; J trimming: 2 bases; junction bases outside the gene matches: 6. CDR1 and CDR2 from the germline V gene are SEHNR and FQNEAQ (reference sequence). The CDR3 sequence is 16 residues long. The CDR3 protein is CASSLVLGGFTDTQYF. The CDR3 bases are TGTGCCAGCAGCTTAGTTCTAGGGGGCTTCACAGATACGCAGTATTTT. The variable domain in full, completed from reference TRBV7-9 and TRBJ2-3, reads DTGVSQNPRHKITKRGQNVTFRCDPISEHNRLYWYRQTLGQGPEFLTYFQNEAQLEKSRLLSDRFSAERPKGSFSTLEIQRTEQGDSAMYLCASSLVLGGFTDTQYFGPGTRLTVL.

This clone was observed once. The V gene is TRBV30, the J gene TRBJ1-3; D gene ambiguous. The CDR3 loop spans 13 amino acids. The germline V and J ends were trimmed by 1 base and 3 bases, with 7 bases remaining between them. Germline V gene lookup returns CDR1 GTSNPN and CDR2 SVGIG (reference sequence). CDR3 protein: CAWSEGFGNTIYF. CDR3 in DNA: TGTGCCTGGAGTGAGGGATTTGGAAACACCATATATTTT.

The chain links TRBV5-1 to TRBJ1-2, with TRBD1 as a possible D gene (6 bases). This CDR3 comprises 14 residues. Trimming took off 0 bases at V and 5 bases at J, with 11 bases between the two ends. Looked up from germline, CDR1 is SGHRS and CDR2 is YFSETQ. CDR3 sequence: CASSLGHQGYGYTF. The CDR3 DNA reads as TGCGCCAGCAGCTTGGGGCATCAGGGGTATGGCTACACCTTC.

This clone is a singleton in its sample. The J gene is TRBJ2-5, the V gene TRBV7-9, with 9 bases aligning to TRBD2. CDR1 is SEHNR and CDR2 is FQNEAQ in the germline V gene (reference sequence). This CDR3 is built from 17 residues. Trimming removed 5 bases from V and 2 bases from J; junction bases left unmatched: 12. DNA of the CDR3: TGTGCCAGCAGCCCAGGGCCGCTAGCGGGGTTTCAAGAGACCCAGTACTTC. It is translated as CASSPGPLAGFQETQYF.

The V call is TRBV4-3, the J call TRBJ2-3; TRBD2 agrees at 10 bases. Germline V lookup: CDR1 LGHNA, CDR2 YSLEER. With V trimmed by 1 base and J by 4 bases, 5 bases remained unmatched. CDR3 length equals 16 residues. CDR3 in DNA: TGCGCCAGCAGCCAAGCCAGCGGGGGGGCCGCAGATACGCAGTATTTT. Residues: CASSQASGGAADTQYF.

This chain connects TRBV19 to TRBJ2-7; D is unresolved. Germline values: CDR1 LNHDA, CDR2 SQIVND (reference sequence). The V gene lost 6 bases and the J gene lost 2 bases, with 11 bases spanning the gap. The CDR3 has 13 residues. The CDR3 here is CASSELIAYEQYF. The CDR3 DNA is TGTGCCAGTAGCGAGTTGATCGCCTACGAGCAGTACTTC.

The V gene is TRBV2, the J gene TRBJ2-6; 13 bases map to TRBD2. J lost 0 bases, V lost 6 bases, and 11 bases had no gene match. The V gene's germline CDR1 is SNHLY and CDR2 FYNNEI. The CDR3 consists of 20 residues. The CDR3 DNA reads TGTGCCAGCAGCGGAACCTTACTAGCGGGGGGGTTCTCTGGGGCCAACGTCCTGACTTTC. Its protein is CASSGTLLAGGFSGANVLTF.

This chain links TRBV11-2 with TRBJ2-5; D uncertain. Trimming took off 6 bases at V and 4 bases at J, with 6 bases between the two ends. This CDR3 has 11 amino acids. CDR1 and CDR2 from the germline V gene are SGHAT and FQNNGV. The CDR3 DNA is TGTGCCAGCAGTTACACAGAGACCCAGTACTTC. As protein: CASSYTETQYF.

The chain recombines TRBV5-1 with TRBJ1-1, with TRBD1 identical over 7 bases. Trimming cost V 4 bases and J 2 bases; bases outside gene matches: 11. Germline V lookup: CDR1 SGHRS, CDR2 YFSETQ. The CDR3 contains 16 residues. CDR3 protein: CASSPNAGQANTEAFF. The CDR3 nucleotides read TGCGCCAGCAGCCCCAACGCCGGACAGGCCAACACTGAAGCTTTCTTT.

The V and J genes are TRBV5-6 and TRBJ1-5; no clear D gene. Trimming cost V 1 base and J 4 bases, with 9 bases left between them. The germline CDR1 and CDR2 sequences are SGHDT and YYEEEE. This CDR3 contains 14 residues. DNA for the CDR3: TGTGCCAGCAGCTTGATCTGGGAAAATCAGCCCCAGCATTTT. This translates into CASSLIWENQPQHF.

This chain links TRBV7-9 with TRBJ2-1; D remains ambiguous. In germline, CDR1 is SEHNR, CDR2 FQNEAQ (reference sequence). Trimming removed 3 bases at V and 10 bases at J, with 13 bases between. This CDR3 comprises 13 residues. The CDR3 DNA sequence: TGTGCCAGCAGCTTTAGAAGGGTAGACGAGCAGTTCTTC. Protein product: CASSFRRVDEQFF.

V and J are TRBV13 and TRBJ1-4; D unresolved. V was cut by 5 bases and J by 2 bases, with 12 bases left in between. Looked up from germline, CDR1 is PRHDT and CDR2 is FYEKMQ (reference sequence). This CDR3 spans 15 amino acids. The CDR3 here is CASSPLTGTNEKLFF. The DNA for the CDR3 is TGTGCCAGCAGCCCCTTGACGGGGACTAATGAAAAACTGTTTTTT.